These 20 T cell receptor beta chains were all obtained from the same sample, sequenced in a study of control samples from healthy donors and cancer patients. Profiled with immunoSEQ multiplex PCR; TCRdb holds only in-frame clones, not every one. This table has around 140,000 clones, nearly 90% appearing once. Sequencing input: PBMCs. These receptors came from a man between 50 and 59 years old with head and neck cancer.

The chain employs TRBV7-8 and TRBJ1-2, with unresolved D. From germline, CDR1 is SGHVS and CDR2 FQNEAQ. The CDR3 is made up of 15 amino acids. V gave up 1 base and J gave up 0 bases, with 9 bases separating them. This chain's CDR3 is CASSLDSRTNYGYTF. CDR3 DNA sequence: TGTGCCAGCAGCTTAGACAGCCGAACTAACTATGGCTACACCTTC.

This clone appeared a single time. The chain has TRBV28 and TRBJ2-5, with 8 positions matching TRBD2. Trimming at V came to 2 bases and at J to 2 bases, leaving 10 bases not matched to a gene. Germline CDR1 is MDHEN and CDR2 is SYDVKM. This CDR3 has 17 amino acids. The CDR3 nucleotides read TGTGCCAGCAGTTTAGTCCCGACTAGCGCTCTTCAAGAGACCCAGTACTTC. This translates into CASSLVPTSALQETQYF.

The chain couples TRBV5-1 to TRBJ2-1; D is ambiguous. This CDR3 region has 14 residues. V shed 2 bases and J shed 7 bases, with 13 bases lying between them. Germline lookup yields CDR1 SGHRS and CDR2 YFSETQ. The CDR3 DNA follows: TGCGCCAGCAGCTTTAAGGGTGGGGATAATGAGCAGTTCTTC. Translation gives CASSFKGGDNEQFF.

V usage is TRBV7-9 and J usage is TRBJ2-1; D ambiguous. Trimming left V 0 bases short and J 9 bases short, with 12 bases between. Germline loops: CDR1 SEHNR, CDR2 FQNEAQ (reference sequence). The CDR3 has 14 residues. CDR3 DNA sequence: TGTGCCAGCAGCTTAGCGCTATCGCTTTCTGAGCAGTTCTTC. Its translation: CASSLALSLSEQFF.

The chain joins TRBV7-2 to TRBJ2-5; no clear D gene. In germline, CDR1 is SGHTA, CDR2 FQGNSA. Trimming took off 3 bases at V and 5 bases at J, with 7 bases between the two ends. The CDR3 is 12 amino acids. This CDR3 is CASSLGWETQYF. Written as DNA, the CDR3 is TGTGCCAGCAGCTTGGGGTGGGAGACCCAGTACTTC.

The chain employs TRBV28 and TRBJ1-2, with 7 bases fitting TRBD1. Germline V gene lookup returns CDR1 MDHEN and CDR2 SYDVKM. V shed 6 bases and J 2 bases; nucleotides not matched to a gene: 3. The CDR3 runs 13 residues. CDR3 DNA sequence: TGTGCCAGCAGACTACAGGGGAACTATGGCTACACCTTC. It codes for CASRLQGNYGYTF.

The V and J genes are TRBV14 and TRBJ2-1; the match to TRBD1 covers 8 bases. The V segment lost 1 base and the J segment 6 bases; nucleotides outside the gene matches: 11. The CDR3 contains 17 residues. CDR1 SGHDN and CDR2 FVKESK come from the germline V gene. CDR3 in DNA: TGTGCCAGCAGCCAAGGGCCAGGGGGCGGGTCGGTCAATGAGCAGTTCTTC. Protein sequence: CASSQGPGGGSVNEQFF.

The rearrangement uses TRBV11-3 and TRBJ2-5; D perhaps matches TRBD2 (6 bases). The CDR3 contains 16 residues. The V and J ends lost 0 bases and 2 bases respectively, with 13 bases between them. Germline loops: CDR1 SGHNT, CDR2 YENEEA. The CDR3 here is CASSLDSGAGQETQYF. The CDR3 DNA sequence: TGTGCCAGCAGCTTAGACTCGGGAGCAGGTCAAGAGACCCAGTACTTC.

About this clone: Other DNA sequences in the same sample also yield this CDR3. This rearrangement joins TRBV2 to TRBJ2-2, with 8 bases identical to TRBD1. The V segment lost 6 bases and the J segment 4 bases; nucleotides outside the gene matches: 7. The CDR3 has 15 residues. CDR1 and CDR2 from the germline V gene are SNHLY and FYNNEI. CDR3 sequence: CASSARGRGTGELFF. CDR3 DNA: TGTGCCAGCAGCGCCAGGGGGCGGGGCACCGGGGAGCTGTTTTTT.

The rearrangement links TRBV29-1 to TRBJ2-6; the D call may be TRBD1 or TRBD2 (5 bases each). In germline, CDR1 is SQVTM, CDR2 ANQGSEA. Trimming stripped 7 bases from V and 0 bases from J, with 16 bases between. This CDR3 has 16 amino acids. The CDR3 bases are TGCAGCGCCCTGGCCAGGGACCGCTCTGGGGCCAACGTCCTGACTTTC. It specifies CSALARDRSGANVLTF.

The gene calls are TRBV27 and TRBJ1-1; D remains ambiguous. This CDR3 has 13 amino acids. CDR1 MNHEY and CDR2 SMNVEV come from the germline V gene (reference sequence). Trimming took off 4 bases at V and 4 bases at J, with 10 bases between the two ends. CDR3 sequence: CASSYGVSTEAFF. CDR3 DNA: TGTGCCAGCAGTTACGGGGTCAGCACTGAAGCTTTCTTT.

This clone has a handful of counts. The CDR3 is CASTGYYEQYF. The CDR3 DNA follows: TGTGCCAGCACGGGATACTACGAGCAGTACTTC. The V and J genes are TRBV6-5 and TRBJ2-7; a weak D match, TRBD2 (5 bases). This CDR3 is built from 11 residues. Looked up from germline, CDR1 is MNHEY and CDR2 is SVGAGI. V was shortened by 7 bases and J by 3 bases, with 7 bases between the two germline ends.

The chain has TRBV28 and TRBJ2-3; TRBD2 matches 11 bases. Germline V lookup: CDR1 MDHEN, CDR2 SYDVKM. The CDR3 spans 16 residues. The V gene end was trimmed by 3 bases and the J gene end by 4 bases; junction bases not matched to a gene: 6. CDR3 protein: CASSLALAGGSDTQYF. The CDR3, as DNA: TGTGCCAGCAGTTTGGCGCTAGCGGGAGGATCAGATACGCAGTATTTT. The complete variable domain, with remaining parts taken from reference TRBV28 and TRBJ2-3, reads DVKVTQSSRYLVKRTGEKVFLECVQDMDHENMFWYRQDPGLGLRLIYFSYDVKMKEKGDIPEGYSVSREKKERFSLILESASTNQTSMYLCASSLALAGGSDTQYFGPGTRLTVL.

The chain links TRBV20-1 to TRBJ2-1; D might be TRBD2 (6 bases). The V and J ends lost 3 bases and 12 bases respectively, with 12 bases between them. Germline V gene sequence: CDR1 DFQATT, CDR2 SNEGSKA (reference sequence). The CDR3 sequence is 11 residues long. Written as DNA, the CDR3 is TGCAGTGCTAGTAGGGCGGGAAGGCAGTTCTTC. Protein sequence: CSASRAGRQFF.

V and J are TRBV4-1 and TRBJ2-2; D ambiguous. V was shortened by 10 bases and J by 5 bases, with 11 bases between the two germline ends. The germline V gene encodes CDR1 MGHRA and CDR2 YSYEKL. This CDR3 is built from 12 residues. The DNA of the CDR3 is TGCGCCACCTCAGGAGTAACCGGGGAGCTGTTTTTT. It encodes CATSGVTGELFF.

The chain employs TRBV12-3 or TRBV12-4 and TRBJ2-7, with D perhaps matching TRBD1 (6 bases). Between the trimmed V and J ends, which lost 6 bases and 1 base, there was a span of 10 bases. The CDR3 extends over 13 amino acids. In DNA, the CDR3 is TGTGCCAGCAGATACAGGGAATCCTACGAGCAGTACTTC. This sequence encodes CASRYRESYEQYF.

CDR3 region: CASTMDSMNTEAFF. CDR3 bases: TGCGCCAGCACGATGGACAGCATGAACACTGAAGCTTTCTTT. V usage is TRBV5-1 and J usage is TRBJ1-1; D is possibly TRBD1 (6 bases). Germline values: CDR1 SGHRS, CDR2 YFSETQ. The CDR3 sequence is 14 residues long. The V gene lost 6 bases and the J gene lost 0 bases, with 12 bases spanning the gap. The variable domain in full, completed from reference TRBV5-1 and TRBJ1-1, reads KAGVTQTPRYLIKTRGQQVTLSCSPISGHRSVSWYQQTPGQGLQFLFEYFSETQRNKGNFPGRFSGRQFSNSRSEMNVSTLELGDSALYLCASTMDSMNTEAFFGQGTRLTVV.

This clone was observed a single time. V and J are TRBV7-8 and TRBJ2-5; D is undetermined. The V and J ends lost 2 bases and 4 bases respectively, with 8 bases between them. There are 13 residues in the CDR3. The germline gives CDR1 SGHVS, CDR2 FQNEAQ. The CDR3 region has the DNA TGTGCCAGCAGCTTATCAGTGCGAGAGACCCAGTACTTC. Its protein product is CASSLSVRETQYF.

The chain combines TRBV11-2 with TRBJ2-1, with D hard to call. In germline, CDR1 is SGHAT, CDR2 FQNNGV. Trimming removed 6 bases at V and 5 bases at J, with 5 bases between. The CDR3 runs 11 residues. CDR3 amino acids: CASRIHNEQFF. The CDR3 DNA reads TGTGCCAGCAGGATTCACAATGAGCAGTTCTTC.

The CDR3 coding sequence is TGTGCCAGCAGGGCCCCGGGACTCCCCTTATGGCTGTGGACCTTC. Its translation: CASRAPGLPLWLWTF. The chain combines TRBV28 with TRBJ1-2; a weak D match, TRBD1 (5 bases). Looked up from germline, CDR1 is MDHEN and CDR2 is SYDVKM. Between the trimmed V and J ends, which lost 6 bases and 14 bases, there was a span of 28 bases. The CDR3 runs to 15 residues.